This TCR beta chain comes out of a study of identifying expanded T cells in peripheral blood. Overall study findings and caveats: Technical replicates showed roughly 1.2 changed clones; two weeks about 16.4; four weeks 19. Variance in clone template counts between approximately two-week samples significantly increased with total template count across all healthy donors.

This CDR3 has 14 residues. Trimming pared 1 base from V and 8 bases from J, leaving 10 bases between. Germline CDR1 SGHRS, CDR2 YFSETQ. The method was immunoSEQ multiplex PCR; TCRdb's version includes in-frame clones alone and lacks a portion of them. In the table there are around 68,000 clones, about 89% of which are singletons. During the collection period, no donor immune events like infections were recorded. This clone was seen a handful of times. Its specificity is unknown. The source material was blood. The clonotype originates from a person aged 18 to 69 in good health. The genes are TRBV5-1 and TRBJ1-6; D uncertain. Written as DNA, the CDR3 is TGCGCCAGCAGCTTGACCGACACTGATTCACCCCTCCACTTT. Protein sequence: CASSLTDTDSPLHF.